A selection of T cell receptor beta chains follows, all from one sample in a study of blood T cell repertoires in COVID-19. Some clones are missing from TCRdb's copy, which holds only in-frame ones; the method was immunoSEQ multiplex PCR. The table includes about 130,000 clones, about 86% detected once. The specimen sequenced was PBMCs or T cells enriched from blood (not recorded which). The receptors originated from a man in his fifties or sixties who had recovered from COVID-19. Both conserved end residues are part of each CDR3. The D gene is left open where the match is weak. Clone size is stated in some rows and not others, as once, few, many or a class when expanded.

NA	TRBV5-5	TRBJ1-2	TRBD1	TGTGCCAGCAGCTTGCGGGACAGGGCGAACTATGGCTACACCTTC	CASSLRDRANYGYTF
once	TRBV24-1	TRBJ1-1	NA	TGTGCCACCAGTGATTCCCAGAAAGGGGGCACTGAAGCTTTCTTT	CATSDSQKGGTEAFF
NA	TRBV9	TRBJ2-3	TRBD2	TGTGCCAGCAGCGTAGATAGCGGGGGGGGTACAGATACGCAGTATTTT	CASSVDSGGGTDTQYF
once	TRBV18	TRBJ1-5	TRBD1	TGTGCCAGCTCGCCTACAGGGGTGGGCAATCAGCCCCAGCATTTT	CASSPTGVGNQPQHF
many	TRBV7-8	TRBJ1-6	NA	TGTGCCAGCAGCTCCAGGGTAGGGGGTAATTCACCCCTCCACTTT	CASSSRVGGNSPLHF
NA	TRBV5-1	TRBJ1-4	TRBD1	TGCGCCAGCAGCTTGGAGGGGGCGGTGAATGAAAAACTGTTTTTT	CASSLEGAVNEKLFF
NA	TRBV5-1	TRBJ2-5	NA	TGCGCCAGCAACACGGACAGAGCACAAGAGACCCAGTACTTC	CASNTDRAQETQYF
NA	TRBV29-1	TRBJ1-3	TRBD1	TGCAGCGCCGGGACAGGGATTGGTGGAAACACCATATATTTT	CSAGTGIGGNTIYF
NA	TRBV19	TRBJ1-4	NA	TGTGCCAGTAGTACGACCCGGGACACCTCTAATGAAAAACTGTTTTTT	CASSTTRDTSNEKLFF
NA	TRBV7-3	TRBJ2-3	NA	TGTGCCAGCAGCGGTGGCGGGGGCGGTAGCACAGATACGCAGTATTTT	CASSGGGGGSTDTQYF
NA	TRBV7-8	TRBJ1-1	NA	TGTGCCAGCAGCCGCGGGGACTTCCCTGAAGCTTTCTTT	CASSRGDFPEAFF
NA	TRBV19	TRBJ1-1	TRBD1	TGTGCCAGTACCATACCGGGGACAGGGAAACCTGAAGCTTTCTTT	CASTIPGTGKPEAFF
NA	TRBV6-5	TRBJ1-2	TRBD1	TGTGCCAGCAGGACCGCCGGACAGGCTAATAATGGCTACACCTTC	CASRTAGQANNGYTF
NA	TRBV6-5	TRBJ1-2	NA	TGTGCCAGCAGTTATGGGGGGGGCTCGATCTATGGCTACACCTTC	CASSYGGGSIYGYTF
NA	TRBV9	TRBJ1-3	NA	TGTGCCAGCAGCGTAGACGGCAGGGCTGGAAACACCATATATTTT	CASSVDGRAGNTIYF
once	TRBV7-9	TRBJ1-1	TRBD1	TGTGCCAGCAGCTCGGGACAGAGAGTGAACACTGAAGCTTTCTTT	CASSSGQRVNTEAFF
NA	TRBV7-3	TRBJ1-1	NA	TGTGCCAGCAGCCCCCAACCCTACAGTAACACTGAAGCTTTCTTT	CASSPQPYSNTEAFF
few	TRBV19	TRBJ1-5	NA	TGTGCCAGTAGTATTTCTGGCAATCAGCCCCAGCATTTT	CASSISGNQPQHF
NA	TRBV7-2	TRBJ2-1	TRBD2	TGTGCCAGCAGCATGGGACTAGCGGGGGGACACAATGAGCAGTTCTTC	CASSMGLAGGHNEQFF
NA	TRBV7-2	TRBJ1-4	TRBD1	TGTGCCAGCAGCTTAGGGACAGGGAATGAAAAACTGTTTTTT	CASSLGTGNEKLFF
few	TRBV5-6	TRBJ2-3	NA	TGTGCCAGCAGCTCATCTTTATGGGGCATTCACACAGATACGCAGTATTTT	CASSSSLWGIHTDTQYF
few	TRBV7-9	TRBJ2-7	NA	TGTGCCAGCAGCTTAGGCCACGGGACCTACGAGCAGTACTTC	CASSLGHGTYEQYF
once	TRBV19	TRBJ2-3	TRBD2	TGTGCCAGTAGTATTCGGAGCTTAGGAGCGGGGGGGATACGCACAGATACGCAGTATTTT	CASSIRSLGAGGIRTDTQYF
NA	TRBV7-3	TRBJ2-3	TRBD2	TGTGCCAGCAGCCGAACCGCACCGACTAGCGGGGGGGCCTCAGATACGCAGTATTTT	CASSRTAPTSGGASDTQYF
NA	TRBV11-1	TRBJ1-1	NA	TGTGCCAGCAGCCCCCGGGTAGTCACTGAAGCTTTCTTT	CASSPRVVTEAFF
NA	TRBV7-2	TRBJ1-1	NA	TGTGCCAGCAGCTCCGGGATGAACACTGAAGCTTTCTTT	CASSSGMNTEAFF
few	TRBV5-6	TRBJ1-6	NA	TGTGCCAGCAGCTTGAGTCGCCAGTCTGGCAATTCACCCCTCCACTTT	CASSLSRQSGNSPLHF
NA	TRBV9	TRBJ1-3	NA	TGTGCCAGCAGCGGACAGTTGAATCCCTCTGGAAACACCATATATTTT	CASSGQLNPSGNTIYF
NA	TRBV25-1	TRBJ1-1	TRBD1	TGTGCCAGCAGTGAACTCGGGACAGGTTCCAACACTGAAGCTTTCTTT	CASSELGTGSNTEAFF
NA	TRBV6-4	TRBJ2-5	TRBD2	TGTGCCAGCAGTGAGCGGGGGGGCCAAGAGACCCAGTACTTC	CASSERGGQETQYF
NA	TRBV5-1	TRBJ2-7	NA	TGCGCCAGCAGCTTGGCCGGGCAGGGATACGAGCAGTACTTC	CASSLAGQGYEQYF
NA	TRBV7-2	TRBJ1-1	NA	TGTGCCAGCAGCTTTGGAGGGGTTATTAATGAAGCTTTCTTT	CASSFGGVINEAFF
NA	TRBV4-3	TRBJ1-2	TRBD1	TGCGCCAGCAGCCAAGCACAGGGTTCAGGGGGCTACTATGGCTACACCTTC	CASSQAQGSGGYYGYTF
NA	TRBV4-3	TRBJ1-2	TRBD1	TGCGCCAGCAGTAGACAGGGGGCTGGATATGGCTACACCTTC	CASSRQGAGYGYTF
NA	TRBV10-3	TRBJ2-7	NA	TGTGCCATCAGGGGTCGGACGTCGCGGGACGTGACCTACGAGCAGTACTTC	CAIRGRTSRDVTYEQYF
NA	TRBV7-2	TRBJ2-5	TRBD2	TGTGCCAGCAACCCGGCGGGGGGGTACCAAGAGACCCAGTACTTC	CASNPAGGYQETQYF
few	TRBV7-3	TRBJ1-4	NA	TGTGCCAGCAGCTTAACGGGTGGAGCAACTAATGAAAAACTGTTTTTT	CASSLTGGATNEKLFF
NA	TRBV6-5	TRBJ2-1	NA	TGTGCCAGCAGTTACGGGGCGAGCTCCTACAATGAGCAGTTCTTC	CASSYGASSYNEQFF
NA	TRBV6-2/TRBV6-3	TRBJ2-7	TRBD1	TGTGCCAGCAGCCACCCGACAGGGGTGACCTACGAGCAGTACTTC	CASSHPTGVTYEQYF
NA	TRBV6-1	TRBJ1-6	TRBD1	TGTGCCAGCAGTGAAGACCAGGGCAGGGGGTTTTCACCCCTCCACTTT	CASSEDQGRGFSPLHF
NA	TRBV19	TRBJ2-6	NA	TGTGCCAGTATTGCGCAGGGGCCTGGCTCTGGGGCCAACGTCCTGACTTTC	CASIAQGPGSGANVLTF
NA	TRBV2	TRBJ2-5	TRBD2	TGTGCCAGCAGTGGAGTTGGGGCGAGCGGGGGGGCCGTGACCCAGTACTTC	CASSGVGASGGAVTQYF